This T cell receptor beta chain was recovered during a study of blood T cell repertoires in COVID-19. About the research overall: Researchers got acute and convalescent COVID-19 samples from the United States, Italy and Spain. T cells, B-cell-depleted T cells, or PBMCs supplied cDNA or gDNA.

The CDR3 is 15 residues long. The germline gives CDR1 MGHDK, CDR2 SYGVNS. V was pared by 7 bases and J by 0 bases, with 6 bases of the junction left unmatched. In the original workflow: Estimates of nucleated cell counts were drawn from the amplification of reference gene primers. Clones were read by immunoSEQ multiplex PCR, and TCRdb kept only the in-frame ones, dropping some. V, J and clone size reflect that table, while D and trimming were determined from the DNA. This sample has over 40,000 clones; around 83% occur once, and the top ten carry about 4.2%. This clone was seen once. Sequencing was done on a sample of peripheral blood. The receptor's source is a man older than 75 with active COVID-19. The chain recombines TRBV25-1 with TRBJ2-1; the match to TRBD2 covers 7 bases. The CDR3 coding sequence is TGTGCCAGCACACCGGGAGGCAGCTCCTACAATGAGCAGTTCTTC. As protein: CASTPGGSSYNEQFF.